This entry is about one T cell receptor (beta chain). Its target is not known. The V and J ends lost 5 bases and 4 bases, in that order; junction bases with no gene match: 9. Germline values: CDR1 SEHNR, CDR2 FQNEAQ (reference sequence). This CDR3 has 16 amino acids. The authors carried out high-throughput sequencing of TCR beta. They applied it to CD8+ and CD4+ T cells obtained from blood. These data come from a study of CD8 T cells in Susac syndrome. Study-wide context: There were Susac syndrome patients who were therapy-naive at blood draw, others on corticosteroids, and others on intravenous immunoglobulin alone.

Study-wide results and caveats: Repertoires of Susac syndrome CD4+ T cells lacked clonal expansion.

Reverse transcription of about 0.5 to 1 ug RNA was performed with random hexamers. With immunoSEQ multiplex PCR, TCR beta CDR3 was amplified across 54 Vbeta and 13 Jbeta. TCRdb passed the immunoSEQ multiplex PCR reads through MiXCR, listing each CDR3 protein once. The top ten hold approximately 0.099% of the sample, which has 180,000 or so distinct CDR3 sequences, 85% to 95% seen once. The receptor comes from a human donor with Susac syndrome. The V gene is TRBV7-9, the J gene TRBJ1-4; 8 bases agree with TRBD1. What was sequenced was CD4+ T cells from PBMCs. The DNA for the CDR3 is TGTGCCAGCAGCCCCTCGTGGACAGGGCTTAATGAAAAACTGTTTTTT. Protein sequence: CASSPSWTGLNEKLFF.